The rows below give T cell receptor beta chains drawn from one sample of a study of early T cells in non-severe SARS-CoV-2 infection. Via MiXCR, TCRdb re-called the 5' RACE reads, giving one row per CDR3 protein. The profile shows roughly 40,000 distinct CDR3 sequences, 5% to 6.5% of them singletons. The input for sequencing was whole blood, taken at baseline. All receptors derive from an adult who was a healthcare worker with PCR-confirmed SARS-CoV-2 infection or an uninfected control (not recorded which). CDR3s include the opening cysteine and the closing phenylalanine or tryptophan. A D gene is named only where the DNA matches it firmly. For some rows the clone size is stated as once, few or many, or as a class when expanded; others skip it.

- | 14 | many | TRBJ1-2 | TRBV11-2 | TGTGCCAGCAGCCCCGAAACAGGGTACTATGGCTACACCTTC | CASSPETGYYGYTF
- | 14 | - | TRBJ2-7 | TRBV28 | TGTGCCAGCAAAGGCAGGGGAGGTTCCTACGAGCAGTACTTC | CASKGRGGSYEQYF
- | 16 | - | TRBJ2-1 | TRBV7-2 | TGTGCCAGCAGCTTAGATCCGGGACGTATCTACAATGAGCAGTTCTTC | CASSLDPGRIYNEQFF
- | 16 | few | TRBJ2-1 | TRBV4-3 | TGCGCCAGCAGCCAAGTGGGAGGACTGACCTACAATGAGCAGTTCTTC | CASSQVGGLTYNEQFF
- | 11 | few | TRBJ2-1 | TRBV30 | TGTGCCTGGAGCGATAGCTTATCCCAGTTCTTC | CAWSDSLSQFF
- | 14 | many | TRBJ2-6 | TRBV30 | TGTGCCTGGAGTGTATCAGCTGGGGCCAACGTCCTGACTTTC | CAWSVSAGANVLTF
TRBD1 | 18 | many | TRBJ1-2 | TRBV20-1 | TGCAGTGCTAGAGTAGGGACAGCGAATCCAATAAGTAACTATGGCTACACCTTC | CSARVGTANPISNYGYTF
TRBD1 | 16 | many | TRBJ1-5 | TRBV5-1 | TGCGCCAGCAGTCCGGGACAGGGTAACGGCAATCAGCCCCAGCATTTT | CASSPGQGNGNQPQHF
- | 14 | - | TRBJ1-5 | TRBV3-1 | TGTGCCAGCAGCCAAGATCTGGGGGATCAGCCCCAGCATTTT | CASSQDLGDQPQHF
- | 14 | few | TRBJ2-1 | TRBV7-8 | TGTGCCAGCAGCTTAGGCTTTAGTGCAAATGAGCAGTTCTTC | CASSLGFSANEQFF
TRBD2 | 13 | many | TRBJ2-7 | TRBV5-1 | TGCGCCAGCAGCTTGCTAGCGGGGTTTGAGCAGTACTTC | CASSLLAGFEQYF
TRBD1 | 14 | many | TRBJ1-5 | TRBV20-1 | TGCAGTGCTAGAGAGGGACAGGGTGGCCAGCCCCAGCATTTT | CSAREGQGGQPQHF
TRBD2 | 15 | - | TRBJ2-7 | TRBV6-5 | TGTGCCAGCAGTTACGGGGTGCAGGGAGGGTACGAGCAGTACTTC | CASSYGVQGGYEQYF
- | 13 | few | TRBJ1-1 | TRBV6-2/TRBV6-3 | TGTGCCAGCAGTGGGTGGATGAACACTGAAGCTTTCTTT | CASSGWMNTEAFF
- | 15 | many | TRBJ2-3 | TRBV7-8 | TGTGCCAGCAGCTTAGTGGGGTCTAGCACAGATACGCAGTATTTT | CASSLVGSSTDTQYF
TRBD1 | 16 | - | TRBJ2-7 | TRBV6-5 | TGTGCCAGCAGTTACGGGACAGGCAGACCCCCCTACGAGCAGTACTTC | CASSYGTGRPPYEQYF
TRBD1 | 15 | many | TRBJ1-2 | TRBV20-1 | TGCAGTGCTCGGGAGAGGGGACAGAAGATTTATGGCTACACCTTC | CSARERGQKIYGYTF
TRBD1 | 15 | many | TRBJ1-1 | TRBV12-3/TRBV12-4 | TGTGCCAGCAGAGGACAGGGAAGGCTGAACACTGAAGCTTTCTTT | CASRGQGRLNTEAFF
- | 13 | many | TRBJ2-1 | TRBV29-1 | TGCAGCGTTGACCAGGGGACCTACAATGAGCAGTTCTTC | CSVDQGTYNEQFF
TRBD1 | 14 | many | TRBJ1-1 | TRBV28 | TGTGCCGTCCTGCCAACCAGGGGGCAAAATGAAGCTTTCTTT | CAVLPTRGQNEAFF
- | 12 | many | TRBJ1-1 | TRBV4-3 | TGCGCCAGCAGTCCGGGACGGGCTGAAGCTTTCTTT | CASSPGRAEAFF
TRBD2 | 14 | - | TRBJ2-5 | TRBV7-2 | TGTGCCAGCAGCATTGGACTAGTAGGGGAGACCCAGTACTTC | CASSIGLVGETQYF
TRBD1 | 14 | - | TRBJ1-5 | TRBV18 | TGTGCCAGCTCGGGGACAGGTCCAAATCAGCCCCAGCATTTT | CASSGTGPNQPQHF
- | 13 | few | TRBJ1-6 | TRBV27 | TGTGCCAGCAGCTTATTAAAACATTCACCCCTCCACTTT | CASSLLKHSPLHF
TRBD2 | 16 | - | TRBJ2-3 | TRBV10-1 | TGCGCCAGCAGCCCTGGACTAGCGGGGAGCACAGATACGCAGTATTTT | CASSPGLAGSTDTQYF
TRBD1 | 16 | - | TRBJ1-2 | TRBV5-6 | TGTGCCAGCAGGGTATTACCGGGACAGGGGGCGTCTGGCTACACCTTC | CASRVLPGQGASGYTF
- | 15 | few | TRBJ2-3 | TRBV18 | TGTGCCAGCTCTCCAGAGGAGTCACGCTCAGATACGCAGTATTTT | CASSPEESRSDTQYF
- | 11 | many | TRBJ2-7 | TRBV18 | TGTGCCAGCTCTCACTCCTACGAGCAGTACTTC | CASSHSYEQYF
TRBD2 | 18 | few | TRBJ2-3 | TRBV7-3 | TGTGCCAGCAGCCTTACTAGCGGGGGGTTCGTTGGCACAGATACGCAGTATTTT | CASSLTSGGFVGTDTQYF
TRBD1 | 13 | - | TRBJ1-2 | TRBV5-1 | TGCGCCAGCAGCTTACCAGGGGGCGATGGCTACACCTTC | CASSLPGGDGYTF
- | 14 | - | TRBJ1-5 | TRBV20-1 | TGCAGTGCTAGAGAGGGGGAAAGCAATCAGCCCCAGCATTTT | CSAREGESNQPQHF
- | 15 | many | TRBJ2-5 | TRBV30 | TGTGCCTGGAGCGAGCCCGGGGCCCGGAGAGAGACCCAGTACTTC | CAWSEPGARRETQYF
TRBD1 | 13 | few | TRBJ2-7 | TRBV28 | TGTGCCAGCAACATCGACAGGGTACACGAGCAGTACTTC | CASNIDRVHEQYF
- | 13 | many | TRBJ1-5 | TRBV7-9 | TGTGCCAGCAGCTTCCAGGAGAATCAGCCCCAGCATTTT | CASSFQENQPQHF
- | 14 | - | TRBJ2-3 | TRBV30 | TGTGCCTGGAGTAGGGGCAGAGACACAGATACGCAGTATTTT | CAWSRGRDTDTQYF
- | 13 | many | TRBJ1-2 | TRBV18 | TGTGCCAGCTCACCAAACGGGGCAAATGGCTACACCTTC | CASSPNGANGYTF
TRBD2 | 15 | many | TRBJ2-7 | TRBV7-6 | TGTGCCAGCAGCTTAAGAGGGGAGGGTACCTACGAGCAGTACTTC | CASSLRGEGTYEQYF
- | 14 | few | TRBJ2-5 | TRBV12-3/TRBV12-4 | TGTGCCAGCAGCCGGGTGGGCCTCCAAGAGACCCAGTACTTC | CASSRVGLQETQYF
- | 15 | many | TRBJ1-6 | TRBV7-6 | TGTGCCAGCAGCTTAGATGGCAGGGAGAATTCACCCCTCCACTTT | CASSLDGRENSPLHF
TRBD1 | 16 | few | TRBJ2-3 | TRBV7-8 | TGTGCCAGCTCCCTTAGGGGGACAGGGCGGGCAGATACGCAGTATTTT | CASSLRGTGRADTQYF
TRBD1 | 16 | few | TRBJ1-1 | TRBV7-9 | TGTGCCAGCAGCACCCCCAGGGGACAGATTAACACTGAAGCTTTCTTT | CASSTPRGQINTEAFF
TRBD1 | 15 | many | TRBJ2-2 | TRBV5-1 | TGCGCCAGCAGCTTGGTACAGGGGGAGGCCGGGGAGCTGTTTTTT | CASSLVQGEAGELFF